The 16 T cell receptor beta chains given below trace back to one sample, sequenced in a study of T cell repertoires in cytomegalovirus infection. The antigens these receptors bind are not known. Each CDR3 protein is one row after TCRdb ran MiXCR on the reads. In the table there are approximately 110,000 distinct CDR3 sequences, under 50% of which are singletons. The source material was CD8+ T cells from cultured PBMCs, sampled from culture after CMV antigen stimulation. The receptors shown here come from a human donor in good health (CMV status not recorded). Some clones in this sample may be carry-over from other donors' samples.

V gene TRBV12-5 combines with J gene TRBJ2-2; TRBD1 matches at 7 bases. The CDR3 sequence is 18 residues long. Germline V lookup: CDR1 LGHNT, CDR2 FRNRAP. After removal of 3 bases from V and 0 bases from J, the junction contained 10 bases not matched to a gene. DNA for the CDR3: TGTGCTAGTGGTTTACCCACAGGGGCCCGTCCGAACACCGGGGAGCTGTTTTTT. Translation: CASGLPTGARPNTGELFF.

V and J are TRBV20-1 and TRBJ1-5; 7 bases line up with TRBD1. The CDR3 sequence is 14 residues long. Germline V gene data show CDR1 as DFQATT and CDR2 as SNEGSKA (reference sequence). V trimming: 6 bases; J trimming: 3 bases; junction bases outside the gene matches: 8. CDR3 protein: CSANPTGTNQPQHF. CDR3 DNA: TGCAGTGCCAACCCGACAGGGACCAATCAGCCCCAGCATTTT.

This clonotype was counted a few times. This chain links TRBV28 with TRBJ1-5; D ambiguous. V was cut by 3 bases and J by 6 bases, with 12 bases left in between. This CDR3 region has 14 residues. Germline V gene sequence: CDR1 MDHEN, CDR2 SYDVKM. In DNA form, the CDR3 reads TGTGCCAGCAGTTTGTTCGGAATAAGTCAGCCCCAGCATTTT. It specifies CASSLFGISQPQHF. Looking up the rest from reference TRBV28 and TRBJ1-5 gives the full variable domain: DVKVTQSSRYLVKRTGEKVFLECVQDMDHENMFWYRQDPGLGLRLIYFSYDVKMKEKGDIPEGYSVSREKKERFSLILESASTNQTSMYLCASSLFGISQPQHFGDGTRLSIL.

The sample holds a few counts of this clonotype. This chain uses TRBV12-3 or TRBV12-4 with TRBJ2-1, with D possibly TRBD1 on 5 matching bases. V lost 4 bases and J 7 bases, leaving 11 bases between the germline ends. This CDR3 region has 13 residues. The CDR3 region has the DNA TGTGCCAGCAGTTCGGCTGGGGCGAATGAGCAGTTCTTC. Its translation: CASSSAGANEQFF.

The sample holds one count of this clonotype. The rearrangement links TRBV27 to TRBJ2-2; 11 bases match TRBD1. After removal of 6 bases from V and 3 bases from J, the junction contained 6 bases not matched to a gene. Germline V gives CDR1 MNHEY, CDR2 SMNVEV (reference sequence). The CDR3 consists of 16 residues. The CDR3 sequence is CASSPDRGLYTGELFF. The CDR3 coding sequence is TGTGCCAGCAGCCCGGACAGGGGGCTGTACACCGGGGAGCTGTTTTTT.

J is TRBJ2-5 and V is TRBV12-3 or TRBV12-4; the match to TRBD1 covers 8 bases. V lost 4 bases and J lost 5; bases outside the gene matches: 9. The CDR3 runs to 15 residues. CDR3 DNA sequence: TGTGCCAGCAGTTCGGACAGGGAGAGTGGGGAGACCCAGTACTTC. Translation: CASSSDRESGETQYF.

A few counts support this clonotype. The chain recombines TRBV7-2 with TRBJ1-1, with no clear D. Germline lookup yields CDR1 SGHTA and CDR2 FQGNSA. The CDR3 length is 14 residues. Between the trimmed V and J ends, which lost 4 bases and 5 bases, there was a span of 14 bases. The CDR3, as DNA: TGTGCCAGCAGCTCCACTGGGGTATGGACTGAAGCTTTCTTT. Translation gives CASSSTGVWTEAFF.

DNA for the CDR3: TGCAGTGCTAGAGATCCCGGGACCCAGCAGTTCTTC. It encodes CSARDPGTQQFF. The chain couples TRBV20-1 to TRBJ2-1, with D perhaps assigned TRBD1 or TRBD2 (5 bases each). V was trimmed by 0 bases and J by 11 bases, leaving 11 bases between them. The CDR3 consists of 12 residues. Germline CDR1 and CDR2: DFQATT and SNEGSKA (reference sequence).

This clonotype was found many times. The CDR3 loop is CASSLVLAGNIQYF. In nucleotides, the CDR3 is TGTGCCAGCAGCTTGGTACTAGCGGGGAACATTCAGTACTTC. The chain combines TRBV5-6 with TRBJ2-4; 10 nucleotides agree with TRBD2. The CDR3 sequence is 14 residues long. V trimming: 0 bases; J trimming: 7 bases; junction bases outside the gene matches: 1. The germline CDR1 and CDR2 sequences are SGHDT and YYEEEE.

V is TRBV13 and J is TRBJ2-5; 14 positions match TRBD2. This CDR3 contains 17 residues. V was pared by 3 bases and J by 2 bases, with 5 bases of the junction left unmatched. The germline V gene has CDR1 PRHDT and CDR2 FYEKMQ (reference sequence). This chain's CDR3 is CASSLGLAGDTQETQYF. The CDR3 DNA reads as TGTGCCAGCAGCTTGGGACTAGCGGGGGACACACAAGAGACCCAGTACTTC.

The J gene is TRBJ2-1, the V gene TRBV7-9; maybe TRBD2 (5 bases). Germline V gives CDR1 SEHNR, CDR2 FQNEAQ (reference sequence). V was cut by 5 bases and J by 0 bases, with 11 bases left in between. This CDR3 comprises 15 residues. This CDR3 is CASSRGLGSYNEQFF. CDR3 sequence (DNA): TGTGCCAGCAGCCGTGGACTGGGCTCCTACAATGAGCAGTTCTTC.

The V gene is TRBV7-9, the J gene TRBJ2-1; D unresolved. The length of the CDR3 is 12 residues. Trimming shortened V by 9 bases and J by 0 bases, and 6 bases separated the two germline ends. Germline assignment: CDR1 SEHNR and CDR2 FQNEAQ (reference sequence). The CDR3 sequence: CASGNSYNEQFF. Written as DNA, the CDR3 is TGTGCCAGTGGGAACTCCTACAATGAGCAGTTCTTC.

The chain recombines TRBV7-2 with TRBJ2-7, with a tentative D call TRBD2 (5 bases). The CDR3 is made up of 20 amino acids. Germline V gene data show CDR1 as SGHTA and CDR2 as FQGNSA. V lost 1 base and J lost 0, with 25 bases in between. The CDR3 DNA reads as TGTGCCAGCAGCTTAGATTCGATTGCCGGACTTCACGGTAGCTCCTACGAGCAGTACTTC. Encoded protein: CASSLDSIAGLHGSSYEQYF.

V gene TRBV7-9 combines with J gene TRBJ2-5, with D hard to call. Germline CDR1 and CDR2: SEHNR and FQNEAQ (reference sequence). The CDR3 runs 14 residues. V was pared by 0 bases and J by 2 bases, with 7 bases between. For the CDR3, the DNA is TGTGCCAGCAGCTTAGCCGAGATACAAGAGACCCAGTACTTC. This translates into CASSLAEIQETQYF.

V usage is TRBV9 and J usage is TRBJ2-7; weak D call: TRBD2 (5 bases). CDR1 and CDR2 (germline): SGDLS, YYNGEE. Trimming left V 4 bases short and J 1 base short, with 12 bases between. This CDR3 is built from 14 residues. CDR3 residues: CASSPAGPSYEQYF. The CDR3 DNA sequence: TGTGCCAGCAGCCCCGCGGGCCCTTCCTACGAGCAGTACTTC.

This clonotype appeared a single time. The CDR3 DNA reads as TGTGCCAGTAAAATGACAGGGGAACTCTACGAGCAGTACTTC. It translates to CASKMTGELYEQYF. J is TRBJ2-7 and V is TRBV19, with 8 bases that match TRBD1. This CDR3 region has 14 residues. Germline loops: CDR1 LNHDA, CDR2 SQIVND (reference sequence). After removal of 7 bases from V and 3 bases from J, the junction contained 8 bases not matched to a gene. Combining the CDR3 with reference TRBV19 and TRBJ2-7 gives the whole variable domain DGGITQSPKYLFRKEGQNVTLSCEQNLNHDAMYWYRQDPGQGLRLIYYSQIVNDFQKGDIAEGYSVSREKKESFPLTVTSAQKNPTAFYLCASKMTGELYEQYFGPGTRLTVT.